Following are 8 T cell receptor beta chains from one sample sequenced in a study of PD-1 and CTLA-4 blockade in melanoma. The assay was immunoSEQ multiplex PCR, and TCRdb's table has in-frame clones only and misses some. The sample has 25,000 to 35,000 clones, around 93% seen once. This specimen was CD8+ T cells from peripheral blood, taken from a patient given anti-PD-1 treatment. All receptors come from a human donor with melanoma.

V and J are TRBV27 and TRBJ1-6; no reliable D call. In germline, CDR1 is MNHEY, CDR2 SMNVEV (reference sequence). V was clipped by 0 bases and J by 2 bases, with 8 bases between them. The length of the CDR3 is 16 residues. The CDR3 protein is CASSLSGRPYNSPLHF. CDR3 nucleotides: TGTGCCAGCAGTTTATCGGGTCGCCCCTATAATTCACCCCTCCACTTT.

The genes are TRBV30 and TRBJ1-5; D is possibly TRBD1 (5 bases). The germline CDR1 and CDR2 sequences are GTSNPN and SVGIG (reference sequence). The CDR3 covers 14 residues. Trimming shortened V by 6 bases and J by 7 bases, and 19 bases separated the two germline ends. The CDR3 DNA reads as TGTGCCTGTGGTATAGGTCAGGGAACGCAGCCCCAGCATTTT. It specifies CACGIGQGTQPQHF.

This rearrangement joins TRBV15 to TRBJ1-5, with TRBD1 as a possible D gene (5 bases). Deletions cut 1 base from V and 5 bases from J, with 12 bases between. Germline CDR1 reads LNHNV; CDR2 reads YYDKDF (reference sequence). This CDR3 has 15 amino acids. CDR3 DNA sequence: TGTGCCACCAGCAGAGGGGCAGGGCCCGATCAGCCCCAGCATTTT. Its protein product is CATSRGAGPDQPQHF.

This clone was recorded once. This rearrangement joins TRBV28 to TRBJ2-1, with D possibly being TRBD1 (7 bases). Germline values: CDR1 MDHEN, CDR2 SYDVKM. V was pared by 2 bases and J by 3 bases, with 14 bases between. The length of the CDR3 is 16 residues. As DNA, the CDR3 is TGTGCCAGCAGTTTAGAGGGGGCCGGGGGCTACAATGAGCAGTTCTTC. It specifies CASSLEGAGGYNEQFF.

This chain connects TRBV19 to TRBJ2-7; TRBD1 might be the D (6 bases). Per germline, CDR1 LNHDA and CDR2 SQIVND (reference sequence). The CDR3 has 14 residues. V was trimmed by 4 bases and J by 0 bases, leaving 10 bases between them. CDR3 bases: TGTGCCAGTAGTAGGGACACGTTCTCCTACGAGCAGTACTTC. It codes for CASSRDTFSYEQYF.

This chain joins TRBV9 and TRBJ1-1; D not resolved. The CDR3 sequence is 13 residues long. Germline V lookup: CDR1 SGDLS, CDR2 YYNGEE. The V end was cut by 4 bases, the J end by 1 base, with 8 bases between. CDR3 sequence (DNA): TGTGCCAGCAGCCCCGGGCCGAACACTGAAGCTTTCTTT. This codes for CASSPGPNTEAFF.

The CDR3 DNA is TGCGCCAGCAGTGAGTCGTCAGGGTTGATAGCCTACACCTTC. Its translation is CASSESSGLIAYTF. This sequence joins TRBV10-2 and TRBJ1-2; a possible D gene is TRBD1 (5 bases). This CDR3 is 14 amino acids long. From germline, CDR1 is WSHSY and CDR2 SAAADI. Trimming took off 0 bases at V and 10 bases at J, with 15 bases between the two ends.

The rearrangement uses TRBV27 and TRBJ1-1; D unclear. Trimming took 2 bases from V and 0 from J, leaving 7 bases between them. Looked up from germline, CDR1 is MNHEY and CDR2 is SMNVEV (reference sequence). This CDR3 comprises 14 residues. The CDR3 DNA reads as TGTGCCAGCAGTTTAGGGCACCTGAACACTGAAGCTTTCTTT. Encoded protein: CASSLGHLNTEAFF.